This TCR beta chain was documented in a study of PD-1 blockade in classical Hodgkin lymphoma. There are 13 residues in the CDR3. V was pared by 5 bases and J by 3 bases, with 4 bases of the junction left unmatched. Each patient relapsed following autologous stem cell transplantation, and prior brentuximab vedotin exposure differed. Whole-study findings and limits: Significant TCR diversity gains by C4D1 occurred in CD4+ but not CD8+ cells.

As for this clone: Its antigen is still unknown.

This table comes from immunoSEQ multiplex PCR, and its TCRdb copy is limited to in-frame clones, with some not included. The table includes under 20,000 clones, over 80% detected once. The sequencing used peripheral blood mononuclear cells (PBMCs), collected before the second cycle of nivolumab. The V gene is TRBV7-1, the J gene TRBJ2-7, with 7 bases matching TRBD1. TRBV7-1 is an open reading frame whose function is uncertain. The sequence was collected from a human donor with classical Hodgkin lymphoma. Written as DNA, the CDR3 is TGTGCCAGCAGCGCGGACAGGTTCTACGAGCAGTACTTC. It encodes CASSADRFYEQYF.